These T cell receptor beta chains were read from a single sample in a study of breast tumors, draining lymph nodes, adjacent tissues. TCRdb used MiXCR to reprocess the multiplex PCR reads, holding one entry per CDR3 protein. The sample holds about 200,000 distinct CDR3 sequences, 31% seen once. The sample was axillary lymph node tissue. The receptors were sampled from a female donor with breast cancer. Some clones in this sample may be carry-over from other donors' samples. The CDR3 runs from the conserved cysteine through the conserved F or W. D genes are given only for firm matches. Expanded clones get a size class; other rows say once, few or many, or leave the size out.

len	abundance	v_gene	j_gene	d_gene	CDR3nt	CDR3aa
15	-	TRBV27	TRBJ1-2	-	TGTGCCAGCAGTTCTAGTGGTCGGCAGACCTATGGCTACACCTTC	CASSSSGRQTYGYTF
14	many	TRBV20-1	TRBJ1-3	-	TGCAGTGCTAGAGCCTTACTACCTGGAAACACCATATATTTT	CSARALLPGNTIYF
13	many	TRBV5-1	TRBJ1-3	-	TGCGCCAGCAGCTTGTCAGATAGAAACACCATATATTTT	CASSLSDRNTIYF
13	many	TRBV9	TRBJ2-7	TRBD1	TGTGCCAGCAGCGTAGGGACAGGGGGCGAGCAGTACTTC	CASSVGTGGEQYF
15	-	TRBV10-3	TRBJ1-2	TRBD1	TGTGCCATCAGTGAGTCGAGGGACAGTTACTATGGCTACACCTTC	CAISESRDSYYGYTF
16	many	TRBV6-6	TRBJ1-4	-	TGTGCCAGCAGTTACGACCTGGGGAGAAGTTCCGGAAAACTGTTTTTT	CASSYDLGRSSGKLFF
15	-	TRBV4-3	TRBJ1-6	-	TGCGCCAGCAGCCTAGACGCCGGGCGAGAACCACCCCTCCACTTT	CASSLDAGREPPLHF
16	many	TRBV5-1	TRBJ2-5	-	TGCGCCAGCAGCTTAGGGGACACCTTTGGTCCGGAGACCCAGTACTTC	CASSLGDTFGPETQYF
15	-	TRBV3-1	TRBJ2-1	-	TGTGCCAGCAGCCAAGCCTCGGGCACCGGGACGGAGCAGTTCTTC	CASSQASGTGTEQFF
15	many	TRBV7-6	TRBJ2-3	-	TGTGCCAGCAGCTCCCTTATGCAGGCCCCCGATACGCAGTATTTT	CASSSLMQAPDTQYF
15	-	TRBV12-3/TRBV12-4	TRBJ2-5	TRBD2	TGTGCCAGCAGTGTACTAGCGGGAGAAGGAGAGACCCAGTACTTC	CASSVLAGEGETQYF
13	many	TRBV5-8	TRBJ2-5	-	TGTGCCAGCAGCCCCGGGACCGGGGAGACCCAGTACTTC	CASSPGTGETQYF
18	many	TRBV5-4	TRBJ2-2	TRBD1	TGTGCCAGCAGCTTACGTACGGGGACAGGGGCGAACACCGGGGAGCTGTTTTTT	CASSLRTGTGANTGELFF
13	-	TRBV20-1	TRBJ1-6	-	TGCAGTGCTAGACCCGGAGGGGGGTCACCCCTCCACTTT	CSARPGGGSPLHF
13	-	TRBV2	TRBJ1-1	-	TGTGCCAGCGGCTCACCCCCCAACACTGAAGCTTTCTTT	CASGSPPNTEAFF
15	-	TRBV6-5	TRBJ2-1	TRBD2	TGTGCCAGCAGTCATCGGGCGGGGGGCTACAATGAGCAGTTCTTC	CASSHRAGGYNEQFF
11	many	TRBV20-1	TRBJ2-5	-	TGCAGTGCCAGAGCTGGGGGGACCCAGTACTTC	CSARAGGTQYF
15	-	TRBV13	TRBJ2-4	TRBD2	TGTGCCAGCAGCTTCACCATAGCGGGAGGCAACATTCAGTACTTC	CASSFTIAGGNIQYF
14	many	TRBV12-3/TRBV12-4	TRBJ1-5	-	TGTGCCAGCAGTACGACAGGTCCTGATCAGCCCCAGCATTTT	CASSTTGPDQPQHF
15	many	TRBV9	TRBJ1-6	TRBD1	TGTGCCAGCAGCGTCTCGGGACAGGGCAATTCACCCCTCCACTTT	CASSVSGQGNSPLHF
17	many	TRBV20-1	TRBJ2-7	TRBD2	TGCAGTGCACCCCTGGGAGCGGGAGCTCCGGGGGGCTCCGAGCAGTACTTC	CSAPLGAGAPGGSEQYF
12	many	TRBV19	TRBJ2-1	-	TGTGCCAGTAGTATACGAACTGGTGAGCAGTTCTTC	CASSIRTGEQFF
13	many	TRBV20-1	TRBJ2-5	TRBD2	TGCAGTCACGGCCTAGCGGGGCGTGAGACCCAGTACTTC	CSHGLAGRETQYF
22	-	TRBV5-1	TRBJ2-2	TRBD2	TGCGCCAGCAGCTACAGTACAGGGGCTTCCGGGACTAGCGGGAGTTACACCGGGGAGCTGTTTTTT	CASSYSTGASGTSGSYTGELFF
19	many	TRBV12-3/TRBV12-4	TRBJ2-5	TRBD1	TGTGCCAGCAGCCCAAACTCGGGACAGGGGAGGGGGTACCAAGAGACCCAGTACTTC	CASSPNSGQGRGYQETQYF
14	-	TRBV5-1	TRBJ1-1	-	TGCGCCAGCAATACGGGACGGGGTTTCACTGAAGCTTTCTTT	CASNTGRGFTEAFF
12	-	TRBV19	TRBJ2-5	-	TGTGCCAGTAGCGACAGTCAAGAGACCCAGTACTTC	CASSDSQETQYF
16	many	TRBV24-1	TRBJ2-3	-	TGTGCCACCAGTGATTGGGGCGGAGCTAGCACAGATACGCAGTATTTT	CATSDWGGASTDTQYF
16	-	TRBV29-1	TRBJ2-1	TRBD1	TGCAGCGTTTTACCTTCCGGGACAGGGGGGTACAATGAGCAGTTCTTC	CSVLPSGTGGYNEQFF
14	many	TRBV4-3	TRBJ1-2	-	TGCGCCAGCAGCCAGGGGTTAGCTAACTATGGCTACACCTTC	CASSQGLANYGYTF
16	-	TRBV20-1	TRBJ1-2	-	TGCAGTGCTAGAGATGCTAGCGGTGGACCTAACTATGGCTACACCTTC	CSARDASGGPNYGYTF
12	many	TRBV29-1	TRBJ2-5	TRBD2	TGCAGCGCCCCTAGCGGGGTGGAGACCCAGTACTTC	CSAPSGVETQYF
12	many	TRBV5-5	TRBJ1-2	-	TGTGCCAGCAGTCCCGCGCCGGATGGCTACACCTTC	CASSPAPDGYTF
14	many	TRBV6-4	TRBJ1-2	TRBD1	TGTGCCAGCAGTGAGCAGGGGGCAGGCTATGGCTACACCTTC	CASSEQGAGYGYTF
16	-	TRBV2	TRBJ1-1	-	TGTACCAGCAGTGACCCGGTGTTCCCCCCGAACACTGAAGCTTTCTTT	CTSSDPVFPPNTEAFF
12	many	TRBV15	TRBJ2-3	-	TGTGCCACCAGCAGAGATACAGATACGCAGTATTTT	CATSRDTDTQYF
14	-	TRBV5-4	TRBJ1-1	-	TGTGCCAGCAGCACAGGGAGAGGCGACACTGAAGCTTTCTTT	CASSTGRGDTEAFF
15	-	TRBV5-6	TRBJ1-1	-	TGTGCCAGCAGCTTGGTCGGGGGCGCGGACACTGAAGCTTTCTTT	CASSLVGGADTEAFF
17	-	TRBV20-1	TRBJ1-4	-	TGCAGTGCTAGAGAAGCAGGGTCCAGGGGCACTAATGAAAAACTGTTTTTT	CSAREAGSRGTNEKLFF
17	many	TRBV10-3	TRBJ2-2	TRBD2	TGTGCCATCAGTGAAGAACTAGCGGGAGGGCCGGGAGGGGAGCTGTTTTTT	CAISEELAGGPGGELFF
15	-	TRBV15	TRBJ1-2	-	TGTGCCACCAGCAGGGTTTCACAGGGTGACTATGGCTACACCTTC	CATSRVSQGDYGYTF
14	-	TRBV20-1	TRBJ1-2	-	TGCAGTGCTAGACGTCCCGGGACCGGCTATGGCTACACCTTC	CSARRPGTGYGYTF